This TCR beta chain was identified during a study of metastatic and nonmetastatic thyroid tumors. On the study more broadly: Comparison of repertoires was carried out across blood and tumor or nodule tissue from malignant and benign thyroid patients. Study-level findings and limits: Versus benign nodules, malignant thyroid tumors reportedly had significantly higher TCR beta diversity, in blood and tumor.

In the original processing: The distant-metastasis classifier for papillary thyroid cancer was built from CDR3 differences across clinicopathological groups. Using MiXCR, TCRdb reanalyzed the PCR reads. Here the V and J calls rest on TCRdb's processing, not on the authors' analysis. The sample holds roughly 32,000 clones; 15% to 20% are singletons and the top ten take over 9.5%. The V gene's germline CDR1 is MDHEN and CDR2 SYDVKM. V was pared by 3 bases and J by 1 base, with 4 bases of the junction left unmatched. The CDR3 has 15 residues. There were no patients who had received any treatment before thyroid surgery. This clone was seen many times. Antigen unknown.

The chain recombines TRBV28 with TRBJ2-7; 9 bases map to TRBD2. The TCR was taken from a female donor with papillary thyroid cancer or a benign thyroid nodule (not recorded which). Some clones in this sample may be carry-over from other donors' samples. The sequencing input was blood. CDR3 region: CASSLDSGSSYEQYF. DNA for the CDR3: TGTGCCAGCAGTTTGGATAGCGGGAGTTCCTACGAGCAGTACTTC.